This section outlines one TCR beta chain sequence together with its context. There is no known antigen for this receptor. A much larger clonotype is one base distant, so this may be a read error. The data were obtained in a study of response to subunit inactivated influenza vaccine (dated 2018 in TCRdb). Regarding the study in general: Deep quantitative T cell receptor repertoire profiling was used in the study to track responses to a trivalent subunit inactivated influenza vaccine. General findings and caveats noted by the study authors: The authors proposed that each seasonal influenza vaccination may bring in only a limited number of new T cells.

According to the germline V gene, CDR1 reads SGHTA and CDR2 reads FQGNSA. The CDR3 starts with the cysteine, ends with the phenylalanine, and has 14 residues. The sequence is cut down to CDR3 DNA, 42 bases in frame from base 1. Library preparation employed RT-PCR. The instrument was an Illumina HiSeq 2500. TCRdb reran the public reads through fastp at Q25 and MiXCR, keeping productive beta chains. Identical CDR3 proteins give one entry, which carries the most common genes and DNA. Here the sample has 500,000 to 600,000 distinct CDR3 sequences; roughly 15% occur a single time. Around 10% of the sample comes from the top ten.

The chain is made from TRBV7-2 and TRBJ1-6, with no reliable assignment of the D segment. The sample consisted of PBMCs from blood, taken about 12 days after vaccination. The clonotype comes from a man aged 50-60 years who received an inactivated influenza vaccine. Donor details come from another sample of the same person, matched by shared clones. In nucleotide form, the sequence is TGTGCCAGCAGCATCCCTGGGTGGAATTCACACCTCCACTTT. Translated, it gives CASSIPGWNSHLHF. With the rest looked up from the reference TRBV7-2 and TRBJ1-6 genes rather than sequenced, the full variable domain is GAGVSQSPSNKVTEKGKDVELRCDPISGHTALYWYRQSLGQGLEFLIYFQGNSAPDKSGLPSDRFSAERTGGSVSTLTIQRTQQEDSAVYLCASSIPGWNSHLHFGNGTRLTVT.